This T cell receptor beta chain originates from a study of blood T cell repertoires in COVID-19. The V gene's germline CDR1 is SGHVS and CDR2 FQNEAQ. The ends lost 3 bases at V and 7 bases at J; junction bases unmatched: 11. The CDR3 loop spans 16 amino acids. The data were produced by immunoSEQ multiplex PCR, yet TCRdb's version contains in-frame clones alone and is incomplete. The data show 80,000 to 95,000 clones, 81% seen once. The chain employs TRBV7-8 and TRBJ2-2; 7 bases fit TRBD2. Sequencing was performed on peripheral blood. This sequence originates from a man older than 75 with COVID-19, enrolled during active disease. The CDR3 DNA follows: TGTGCCAGCAGCTTTAACCCGACTAGCTCGAGCGGGGAGCTGTTTTTT. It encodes CASSFNPTSSSGELFF. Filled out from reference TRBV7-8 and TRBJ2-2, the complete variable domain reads GAGVSQSPRYKVAKRGQDVALRCDPISGHVSLFWYQQALGQGPEFLTYFQNEAQLDKSGLPSDRFFAERPEGSVSTLKIQRTQQEDSAVYLCASSFNPTSSSGELFFGEGSRLTVL.